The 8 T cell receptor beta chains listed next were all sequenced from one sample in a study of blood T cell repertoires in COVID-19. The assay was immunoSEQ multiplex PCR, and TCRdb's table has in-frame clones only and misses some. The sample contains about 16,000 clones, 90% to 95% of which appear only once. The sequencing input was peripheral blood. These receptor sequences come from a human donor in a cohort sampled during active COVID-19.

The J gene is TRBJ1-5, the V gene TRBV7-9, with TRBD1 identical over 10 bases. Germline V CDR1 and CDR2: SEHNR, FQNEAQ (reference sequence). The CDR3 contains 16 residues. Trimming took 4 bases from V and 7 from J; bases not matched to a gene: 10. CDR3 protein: CASSSQGQGRGQPQHF. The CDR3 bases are TGTGCCAGCAGCTCGCAGGGACAGGGGAGAGGACAGCCCCAGCATTTT.

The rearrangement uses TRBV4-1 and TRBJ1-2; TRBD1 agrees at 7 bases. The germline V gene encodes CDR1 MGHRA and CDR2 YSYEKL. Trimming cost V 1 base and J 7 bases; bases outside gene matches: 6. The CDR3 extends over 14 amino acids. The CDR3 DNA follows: TGCGCCAGCAGCCAAGGCCCCGGGACAGTTGGCTACACCTTC. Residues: CASSQGPGTVGYTF.

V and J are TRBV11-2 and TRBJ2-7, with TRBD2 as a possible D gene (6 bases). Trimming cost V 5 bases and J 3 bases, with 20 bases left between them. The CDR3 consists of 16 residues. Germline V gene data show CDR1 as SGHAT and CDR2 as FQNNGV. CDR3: CASSPRRGPLFYEQYF. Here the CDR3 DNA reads TGTGCCAGCAGCCCTCGGAGGGGCCCTCTTTTCTACGAGCAGTACTTC.

The CDR3: CASSSGQRANYGYTF. CDR3 DNA sequence: TGTGCCAGCAGCTCCGGACAGAGGGCTAACTATGGCTACACCTTC. The chain carries TRBV7-6 and TRBJ1-2; D perhaps matches TRBD1 (6 bases). CDR1 SGHVS and CDR2 FNYEAQ come from the germline V gene. V lost 4 bases, J lost 0 bases, and 12 bases lay in between. The CDR3 is 15 residues long.

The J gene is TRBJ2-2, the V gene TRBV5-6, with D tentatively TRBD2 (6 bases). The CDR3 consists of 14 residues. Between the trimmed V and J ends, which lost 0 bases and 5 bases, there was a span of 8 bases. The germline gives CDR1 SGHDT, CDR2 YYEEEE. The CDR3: CASSLALATGELFF. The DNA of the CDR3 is TGTGCCAGCAGCTTGGCTCTAGCGACCGGGGAGCTGTTTTTT.

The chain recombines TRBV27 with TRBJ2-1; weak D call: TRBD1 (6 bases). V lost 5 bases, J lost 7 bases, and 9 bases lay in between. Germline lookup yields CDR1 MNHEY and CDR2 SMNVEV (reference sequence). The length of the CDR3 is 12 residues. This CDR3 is CASSGRGNEQFF. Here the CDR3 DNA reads TGTGCCAGCAGTGGCAGGGGAAATGAGCAGTTCTTC.

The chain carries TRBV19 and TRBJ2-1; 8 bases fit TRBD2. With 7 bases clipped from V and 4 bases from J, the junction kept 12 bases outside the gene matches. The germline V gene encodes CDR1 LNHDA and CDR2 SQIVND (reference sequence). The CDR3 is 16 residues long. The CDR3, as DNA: TGTGCCAGTACCCAAAGAACTAGCGGCTTATACAATGAGCAGTTCTTC. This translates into CASTQRTSGLYNEQFF.

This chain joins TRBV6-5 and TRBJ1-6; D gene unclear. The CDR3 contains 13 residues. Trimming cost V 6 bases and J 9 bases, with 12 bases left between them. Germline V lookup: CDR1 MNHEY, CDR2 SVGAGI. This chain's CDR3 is CASSRGLASPLHF. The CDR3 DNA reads TGTGCCAGCAGCCGTGGGTTAGCTTCACCCCTCCACTTT.